Listed here are 13 T cell receptor beta chains from one sample, sequenced in a study of blood T cells in healthy people across ages. PCR was performed a second time for roughly 7 to 11 cycles using a sample-barcoded 5' primer and a J-beta primer mix. Each CDR3 protein gets one entry after TCRdb re-called the 5' RACE reads with MiXCR. The sample lists about 290,000 distinct CDR3 sequences, 25% to 30% seen once, with 29% in the top ten. The sequencing input was blood. All receptors come from a woman between 65 and 79 years old in good health.

In its sample, this clonotype was seen a few times. V and J are TRBV12-3 or TRBV12-4 and TRBJ2-7; 8 nucleotides align to TRBD2. Trimming cost V 2 bases and J 1 base; bases outside gene matches: 4. CDR3 length equals 15 residues. CDR3 protein: CASSLTRLASYEQYF. CDR3 nucleotides: TGTGCCAGCAGTTTAACCCGACTAGCGTCCTACGAGCAGTACTTC.

V usage is TRBV7-6 and J usage is TRBJ2-1; 14 bases agree with TRBD2. Per germline, CDR1 SGHVS and CDR2 FNYEAQ. J lost 6 bases, V lost 0 bases, and 10 bases had no gene match. The CDR3 extends over 19 amino acids. The CDR3 loop is CASSLALWTSGRLGNEQFF. In DNA form, the CDR3 reads TGTGCCAGCAGCTTAGCTTTATGGACTAGCGGGAGGCTCGGCAATGAGCAGTTCTTC.

This sequence joins TRBV7-2 and TRBJ1-5, with D uncertain. V dropped 3 bases and J dropped 1 base, with 7 bases sitting between them. This CDR3 has 14 residues. Germline V gene data show CDR1 as SGHTA and CDR2 as FQGNSA. Here the CDR3 DNA reads TGTGCCAGCAGCTTTTTTGGAAGCAATCAGCCCCAGCATTTT. It yields the protein CASSFFGSNQPQHF.

The chain uses TRBV11-1 and TRBJ2-1; 14 nucleotides line up with TRBD2. Germline lookup yields CDR1 SGHAT and CDR2 FQDESV (reference sequence). J was trimmed by 0 bases and V by 1 base; bases with no gene match: 11. The CDR3 has 21 residues. CDR3 protein: CASSLVSLRLAGGSSYNEQFF. Here the CDR3 DNA reads TGTGCCAGCAGCTTAGTCTCGTTACGACTAGCGGGGGGGAGCTCCTACAATGAGCAGTTCTTC. The whole variable domain, filled in from reference TRBV11-1 and TRBJ2-1, reads EAEVAQSPRYKITEKSQAVAFWCDPISGHATLYWYRQILGQGPELLVQFQDESVVDDSQLPKDRFSAERLKGVDSTLKIQPAELGDSAMYLCASSLVSLRLAGGSSYNEQFFGPGTRLTVL.

This clonotype was picked up a small number of times. The J gene is TRBJ2-2, the V gene TRBV7-9; no definite D call. There are 16 residues in the CDR3. Germline loops: CDR1 SEHNR, CDR2 FQNEAQ (reference sequence). V lost 5 bases and J lost 2, with 15 bases in between. CDR3 nucleotides: TGTGCCAGCAGCGAGATGGGGTCACCCAACACCGGGGAGCTGTTTTTT. This encodes CASSEMGSPNTGELFF. Together with reference TRBV7-9 and TRBJ2-2, the CDR3 gives the full variable domain: DTGVSQNPRHKITKRGQNVTFRCDPISEHNRLYWYRQTLGQGPEFLTYFQNEAQLEKSRLLSDRFSAERPKGSFSTLEIQRTEQGDSAMYLCASSEMGSPNTGELFFGEGSRLTVL.

The chain uses TRBV12-3 or TRBV12-4 and TRBJ2-2; D assignment may be TRBD1 or TRBD2 (5 bases each). Trimming took off 3 bases at V and 7 bases at J, with 12 bases between the two ends. The length of the CDR3 is 14 residues. The DNA for the CDR3 is TGTGCCAGCAGTTTGGGGGAGTTTGTCGGGGAGCTGTTTTTT. This gives the protein CASSLGEFVGELFF.

The chain is built from TRBV27 and TRBJ1-4; TRBD1 agrees at 7 bases. V shed 6 bases, J shed 8 bases, and the junction held 15 bases outside the gene matches. From germline, CDR1 is MNHEY and CDR2 SMNVEV (reference sequence). This CDR3 is 16 amino acids long. The CDR3 sequence is CASSRGPQGGMEKLFF. The CDR3 region has the DNA TGTGCCAGCAGCCGCGGACCCCAGGGGGGGATGGAAAAACTGTTTTTT.

This clonotype was found a few times. The chain uses TRBV29-1 and TRBJ2-7; tentatively, D is TRBD2 (5 bases). Germline CDR1 and CDR2: SQVTM and ANQGSEA. V was cut by 4 bases and J by 7 bases, with 11 bases left in between. CDR3 length: 11 amino acids. The CDR3 sequence is CSVGGTGEQYF. The CDR3 DNA sequence: TGCAGCGTTGGAGGCACGGGGGAGCAGTACTTC.

This clonotype showed up just a few times. The rearrangement links TRBV23-1 to TRBJ2-7, with D unclear. TRBV23-1 is marked as an open reading frame, function uncertain. The CDR3 has 14 amino acids. V was shortened by 2 bases and J by 5 bases, with 13 bases between the two germline ends. CDR3 amino acids: CASSQPVGNNEQYF. The CDR3 bases are TGCGCCAGCAGTCAACCGGTGGGGAACAACGAGCAGTACTTC.

This clonotype was found a few times. The genes are TRBV5-1 and TRBJ1-1, with no clear D. This CDR3 is built from 13 residues. Trimming removed 5 bases at V and 3 bases at J, with 11 bases between. In germline, CDR1 is SGHRS, CDR2 YFSETQ. As DNA, the CDR3 is TGCGCCAGCAGGATGGGCTCGGACACTGAAGCTTTCTTT. This gives the protein CASRMGSDTEAFF.

This clonotype was recorded a few times. This chain connects TRBV5-1 to TRBJ1-4; a weak D match, TRBD1 (6 bases). Trimming took 4 bases from V and 3 from J, leaving 22 bases between them. CDR3 size: 18 residues. Germline V gene lookup returns CDR1 SGHRS and CDR2 YFSETQ. The CDR3 protein is CASSQEHQVGAANEKLFF. DNA of the CDR3: TGCGCCAGCAGCCAAGAACACCAGGTGGGGGCAGCTAATGAAAAACTGTTTTTT.

V gene TRBV5-1 combines with J gene TRBJ2-6; perhaps TRBD1 as D (5 bases). The V and J ends lost 5 bases and 3 bases respectively, with 15 bases between them. The CDR3 is 16 residues long. The V gene's germline CDR1 is SGHRS and CDR2 YFSETQ. In DNA, the CDR3 is TGCGCCAGCAGAGAGACAGCGAGACTTGGGGCCAACGTCCTGACTTTC. It translates to CASRETARLGANVLTF.

In DNA form, the CDR3 reads TGTGCCAGCAGCGCCGGGACTGCAAATGAGCAGTTCTTC. It specifies CASSAGTANEQFF. The J gene is TRBJ2-5, the V gene TRBV7-3, with D possibly being TRBD2 (6 bases). The J call could be wrong; TRBJ2-1 is a better fit for the DNA end. CDR1 and CDR2 (germline): SGHTA, FQGTGA. This CDR3 spans 13 amino acids.